At least ten counts were recorded for the clone carrying this TCR beta chain. Antigen specificity is unknown. The data stem from a study of CD8 T cells in ankylosing spondylitis. Germline trimming cut 5 bases from V and 5 bases from J; bases unmatched to any gene: 8. The CDR3 spans 14 residues. TCRdb analysed the 5' RACE reads with MiXCR anew, one entry per CDR3 protein. The table records approximately 500,000 distinct CDR3 sequences, 12% of them present only once. Whole-study findings and limits: Matched ankylosing spondylitis synovial fluid reportedly showed significant enrichment of disease-linked clones. Ankylosing spondylitis blood seemed to carry a telltale TCR beta motif made of fewer than 10 highly homologous variants.

The clonotype was recovered from a male donor with ankylosing spondylitis. This chain joins TRBV12-3 or TRBV12-4 and TRBJ2-5; the match to TRBD2 covers 7 bases. The sequencing input was blood, either unsorted or a sorted T cell fraction (not recorded which). The CDR3 DNA follows: TGTGCCAGCAGTCCTGGACTAGTGGGGGAGACCCAGTACTTC. It translates to CASSPGLVGETQYF.